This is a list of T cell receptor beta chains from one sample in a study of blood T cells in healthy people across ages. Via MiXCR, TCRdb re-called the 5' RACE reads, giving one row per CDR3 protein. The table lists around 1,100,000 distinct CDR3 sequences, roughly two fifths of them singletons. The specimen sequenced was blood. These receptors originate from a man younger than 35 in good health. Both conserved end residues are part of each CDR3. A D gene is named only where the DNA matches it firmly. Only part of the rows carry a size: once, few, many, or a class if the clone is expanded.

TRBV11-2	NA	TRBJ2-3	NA	TGTGCCAGCAGGCACGGGACCTCCACAGATACGCAGTATTTT	CASRHGTSTDTQYF
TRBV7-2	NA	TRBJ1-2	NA	TGTGCCAGCAGCCTAAGGGGTACCCTCTATGGCTACACCTTC	CASSLRGTLYGYTF
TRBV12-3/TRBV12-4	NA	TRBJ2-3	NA	TGTACCAGCAAACGGGGGGCTAGCACAGATACGCAGTATTTT	CTSKRGASTDTQYF
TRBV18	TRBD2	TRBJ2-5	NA	TGTGCCAGCTCACTGGGACTAGCCTCAGGAAGTGAGACCCAGTACTTC	CASSLGLASGSETQYF
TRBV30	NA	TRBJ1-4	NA	TGTGCTTGGAGACAGGCAAATGAAAAACTGTTTTTT	CAWRQANEKLFF
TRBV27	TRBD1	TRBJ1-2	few	TGTGCCAGCAGTTTATCGGGGGACAGCTATGGCTACACCTTC	CASSLSGDSYGYTF
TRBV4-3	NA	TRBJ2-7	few	TGCGCCAGCAGCCAAGATGACTCTAGGGTGACACCCTACGAGCAGTACTTC	CASSQDDSRVTPYEQYF
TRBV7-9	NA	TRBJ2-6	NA	TGTGCCAGCAGCTCCACCAGGACCTTAGCTGGCGGGGCCAACGTCCTGACTTTC	CASSSTRTLAGGANVLTF
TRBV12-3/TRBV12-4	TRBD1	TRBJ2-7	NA	TGTGCCAGAAAGGAACAGGGGAGCTCCTACGAGCAGTACTTC	CARKEQGSSYEQYF
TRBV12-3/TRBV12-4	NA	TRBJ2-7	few	TGTGCCAGCAGTTCGAAGGTTTACTCCTACGAGCAGTACTTC	CASSSKVYSYEQYF
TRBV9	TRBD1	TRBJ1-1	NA	TGTGCCAGCAGCGAAGAGGGACAGATGAACACTGAAGCTTTCTTT	CASSEEGQMNTEAFF
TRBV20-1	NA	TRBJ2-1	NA	TGCAGTGCTCGGTTCGACAGGAGTGGTGAGCAGTTCTTC	CSARFDRSGEQFF
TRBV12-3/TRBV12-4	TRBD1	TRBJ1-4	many	TGTGCCAGCAGCCTCGACAGGGGGTTTGAAAAACTGTTTTTT	CASSLDRGFEKLFF
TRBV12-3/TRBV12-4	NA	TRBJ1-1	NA	TGTGCCAGCACACTGGGAGGGGATGGCACTGAAGCTTTCTTT	CASTLGGDGTEAFF
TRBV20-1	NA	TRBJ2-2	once	TGCAGTGCTAGTCTCATTTCCGGGACAAAGGATACTGGGGAGCTGTTTTTT	CSASLISGTKDTGELFF
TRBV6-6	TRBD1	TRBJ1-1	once	TGTGCCAGCAGCCCCGGGGCAGGGGGTTGTGAAGCTTTCTTT	CASSPGAGGCEAFF
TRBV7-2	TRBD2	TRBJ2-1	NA	TGTGCCAGCAGCTCTACTAGCGGTTGGGCGCCCCAGTTCTTC	CASSSTSGWAPQFF
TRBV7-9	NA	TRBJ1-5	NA	TGTGCCAGCAGCTTAGGAGCGGGTACTCAGCCCCAGCATTTT	CASSLGAGTQPQHF
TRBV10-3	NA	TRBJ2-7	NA	TGTGCCACCTCCATGGTGGACGAGCAGTACTTC	CATSMVDEQYF
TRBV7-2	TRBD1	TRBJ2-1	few	TGTGCCAGCAGCCCGACAGGGGGCGCTTGGTATGAGCAGTTCTTC	CASSPTGGAWYEQFF
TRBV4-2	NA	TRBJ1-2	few	TGTGCCAGCAGCCAAGCGCCCACCGGAAGCTATGGCTACACCTTC	CASSQAPTGSYGYTF
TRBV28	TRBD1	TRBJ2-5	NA	TGTGCCAGCACCCCCCGGGACAGACAAGAGACCCAGTACTTC	CASTPRDRQETQYF
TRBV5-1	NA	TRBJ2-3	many	TGCGCCAGCAGCGGCGGGACAGCCCTCACAGATACGCAGTATTTT	CASSGGTALTDTQYF
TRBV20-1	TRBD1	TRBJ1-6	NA	TGCAGTGCTAGTAGGGGACAGGCGATTAATTCACCCCTCCACTTT	CSASRGQAINSPLHF
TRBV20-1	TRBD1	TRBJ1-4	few	TGCAGTGCTAGAGGAGGGGGCGATGAAAAACTGTTTTTT	CSARGGGDEKLFF
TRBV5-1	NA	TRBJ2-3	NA	TGCGCCAGCAGCCCGAAAGGCAGATCCGGGGATACGCAGTATTTT	CASSPKGRSGDTQYF
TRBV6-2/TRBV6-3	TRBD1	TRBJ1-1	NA	TGTGCCAGCGAACAGGGGGACACTGAAGCTTTCTTT	CASEQGDTEAFF
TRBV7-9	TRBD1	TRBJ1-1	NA	TGTGCCAGCAGCGTCGCCCGACAGGGGTTTATGACTGAAGCTTTCTTT	CASSVARQGFMTEAFF
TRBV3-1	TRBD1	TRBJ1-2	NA	TGTGCCAGCAGCCAAGGTACGACAGGGGATGGCTACACCTTC	CASSQGTTGDGYTF
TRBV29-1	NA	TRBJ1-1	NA	TGCAGCGTTTTGGCGAACACTGAAGCTTTCTTT	CSVLANTEAFF
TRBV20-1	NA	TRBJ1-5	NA	TGCAGTGCTGTACAGGGTGGGGATGGCAGTCAGCCCCAGCATTTT	CSAVQGGDGSQPQHF
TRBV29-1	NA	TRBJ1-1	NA	TGCAGCGTTGAAATAACGGCAGCTGAAGCTTTCTTT	CSVEITAAEAFF
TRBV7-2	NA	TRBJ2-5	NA	TGTGCCAGCAGCTTGCTGTGGGACTCACAAGAGACCCAGTACTTC	CASSLLWDSQETQYF
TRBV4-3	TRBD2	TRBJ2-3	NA	TGCGCCAGCAGCCAGCGCACTAGCGGGGAGTACACAGATACGCAGTATTTT	CASSQRTSGEYTDTQYF
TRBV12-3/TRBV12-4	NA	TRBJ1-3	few	TGTGCCAGCAGTTTGGAGGGCTCTAGCGTCGGAAACACCATATATTTT	CASSLEGSSVGNTIYF
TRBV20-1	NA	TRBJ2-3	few	TGCAGTGTCCATAGCTCAAGCGGAAGCACAGATACGCAGTATTTT	CSVHSSSGSTDTQYF
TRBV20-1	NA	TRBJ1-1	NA	TGCAGTGCTAGGGGGCGGACGCGGATGAACACTGAAGCTTTCTTT	CSARGRTRMNTEAFF
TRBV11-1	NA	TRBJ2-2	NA	TGTGCCAGCAGGCCGACCGATTGGGGTAATACCGGGGAGCTGTTTTTT	CASRPTDWGNTGELFF
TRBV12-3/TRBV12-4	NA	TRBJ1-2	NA	TGTGCCAGCAGTTTATCAGTATCGGGCTACACCTTC	CASSLSVSGYTF
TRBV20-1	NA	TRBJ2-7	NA	TGCAGTGCAGAAGTGAGGAACGAGCAGTACTTC	CSAEVRNEQYF
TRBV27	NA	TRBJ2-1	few	TGTGCCAGCAGTTTAGGCCTACTCGACTTCAATGAGCAGTTCTTC	CASSLGLLDFNEQFF
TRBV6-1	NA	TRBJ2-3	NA	TGTGCCAGCAGTGAACAGGCGCCGCCAGATACGCAGTATTTT	CASSEQAPPDTQYF
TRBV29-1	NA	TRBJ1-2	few	TGCAGCGTTGAAGGGTGGGAAGAGAGCTACACCTTC	CSVEGWEESYTF
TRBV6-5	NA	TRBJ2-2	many	TGTGCCAGCGGGGGACCCAACACCGGGGAGCTGTTTTTT	CASGGPNTGELFF
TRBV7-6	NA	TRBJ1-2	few	TGTGCCAGCAGCCCGTCGGCTACAGGGACGAGTGATGGCTACACCTTC	CASSPSATGTSDGYTF
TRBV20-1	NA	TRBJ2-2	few	TGCAGTGCCCCCCCCTGGGGGCGTACCGGGGAGCTGTTTTTT	CSAPPWGRTGELFF
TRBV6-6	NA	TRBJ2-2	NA	TGTGCCAGCAGTCCCCCCCCGGAGCTGTTTTTT	CASSPPPELFF
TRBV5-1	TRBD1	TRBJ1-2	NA	TGCGCCAGCAGCTTGGTCGGGACAGGGAAAAACTATGGCTACACCTTC	CASSLVGTGKNYGYTF
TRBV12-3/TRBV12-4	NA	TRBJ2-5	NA	TGTGCCAGCAGTTATTTGAGAGAGACCCAGTACTTC	CASSYLRETQYF
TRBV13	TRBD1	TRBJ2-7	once	TGTGCCAGCAGGTACTACCGGGACAGGGTAAGCGAGCAGTACTTC	CASRYYRDRVSEQYF